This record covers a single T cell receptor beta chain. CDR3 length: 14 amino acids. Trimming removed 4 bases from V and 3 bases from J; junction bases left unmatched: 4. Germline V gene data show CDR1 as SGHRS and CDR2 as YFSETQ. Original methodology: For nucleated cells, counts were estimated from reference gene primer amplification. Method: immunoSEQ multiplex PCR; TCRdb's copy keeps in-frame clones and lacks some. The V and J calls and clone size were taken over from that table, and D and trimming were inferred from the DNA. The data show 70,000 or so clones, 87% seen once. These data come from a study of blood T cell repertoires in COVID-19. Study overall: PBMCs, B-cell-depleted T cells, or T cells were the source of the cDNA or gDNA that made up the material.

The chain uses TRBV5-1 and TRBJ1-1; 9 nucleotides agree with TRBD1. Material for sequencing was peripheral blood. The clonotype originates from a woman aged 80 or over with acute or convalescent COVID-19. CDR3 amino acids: CASSEGQGYTEAFF. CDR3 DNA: TGCGCCAGCAGCGAGGGACAGGGTTACACTGAAGCTTTCTTT.